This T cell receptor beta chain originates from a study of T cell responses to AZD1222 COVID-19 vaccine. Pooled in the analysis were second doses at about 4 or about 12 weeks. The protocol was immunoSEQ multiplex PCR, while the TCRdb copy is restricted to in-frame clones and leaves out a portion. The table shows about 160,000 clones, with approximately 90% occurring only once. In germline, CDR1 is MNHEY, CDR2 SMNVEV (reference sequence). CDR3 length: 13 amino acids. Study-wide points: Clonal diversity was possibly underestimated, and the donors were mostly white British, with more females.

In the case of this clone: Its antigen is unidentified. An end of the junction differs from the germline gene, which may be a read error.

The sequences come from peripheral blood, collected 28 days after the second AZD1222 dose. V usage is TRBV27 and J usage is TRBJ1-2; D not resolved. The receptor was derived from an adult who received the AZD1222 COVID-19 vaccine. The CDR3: CASSVSWQAGYTF. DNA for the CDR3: TGTGCCAGCAGTGTATCTTGGCAGGCGGGCTACACCTTC.